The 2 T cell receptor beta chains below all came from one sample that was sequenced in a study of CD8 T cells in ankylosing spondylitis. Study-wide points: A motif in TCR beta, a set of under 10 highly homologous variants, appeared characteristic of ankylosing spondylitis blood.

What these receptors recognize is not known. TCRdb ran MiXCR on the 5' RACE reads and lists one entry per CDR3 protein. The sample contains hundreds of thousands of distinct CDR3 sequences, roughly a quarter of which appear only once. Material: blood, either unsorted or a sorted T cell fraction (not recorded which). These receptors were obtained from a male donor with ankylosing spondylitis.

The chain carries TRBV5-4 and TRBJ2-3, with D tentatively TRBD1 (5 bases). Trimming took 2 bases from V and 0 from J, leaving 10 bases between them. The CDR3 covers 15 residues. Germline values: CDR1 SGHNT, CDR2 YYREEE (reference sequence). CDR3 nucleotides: TGTGCCAGCAGCTTAGGACATGCTAGCACAGATACGCAGTATTTT. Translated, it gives CASSLGHASTDTQYF.

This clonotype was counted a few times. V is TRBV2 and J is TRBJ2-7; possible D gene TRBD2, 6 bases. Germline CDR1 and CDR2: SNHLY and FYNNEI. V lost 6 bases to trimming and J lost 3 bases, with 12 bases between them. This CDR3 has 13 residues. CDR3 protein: CASRRDSYYEQYV. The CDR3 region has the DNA TGTGCCAGCAGGCGGGATTCGTACTACGAGCAGTACGTC.